This TCR beta chain was retrieved from a study of cytomegalovirus exposure and HLA in healthy donors (dated by TCRdb to 2015 to 2018). At the level of the whole study: An earlier analysis of several hundred of the donors reported more than 250 Gb of sequence data and 100 million to 140 million unique TCR beta sequences from 190 million or so T cells. An early release covering 550 to 700 HLA-typed donors comprised about 310 gigabases of sequencing data and tens of millions of unique TCR sequences. Among the roughly 430 genotyped donors, 75% to 90% belonged to the genetic ancestry cluster associated with self-reported Caucasian donors. The study aimed to test whether signatures of past pathogen exposure could be identified by cataloging public T cell receptors. Using immunosequencing, the study profiled T cell repertoires from roughly 650 subjects and related those repertoires to cytomegalovirus serostatus. Besides the first cohort of hundreds of subjects, a separate validation cohort made up of roughly 120 different subjects was used. To predict cytomegalovirus infection status, the study combined high-throughput TCR immunosequencing, statistical association of individual TCRs with disease status, and machine learning. To study patterns of TCR occurrence, a later analysis re-analyzed previously published TCR beta repertoires from 650 to 750 donors and added high-resolution HLA genotyping. Rather than drawing on any new phenotypic data, the later analysis identified candidate immune exposures from TCR beta sequences and the way those sequences occurred across donors. An earlier analysis of 587 of the donors used high-throughput TCR beta sequencing to judge whether each TCR beta V gene segment behaved as functional or pseudogenic. Alongside the repertoire data, information on donor age, sex, ethnicity and CMV serostatus was compiled. A later genetic analysis took genome-wide SNP genotypes for about three fifths of the 666 donors and used that subset as a discovery cohort. All discovery cohort repertoires had been generated on a single sequencing platform. Both class I and class II loci were covered by HLA typing, at four-digit resolution. Typing coverage varied by locus: 629-630 donors for A, B, C, DRB1 and DQB1; 522 for DQA1; some 610 for DPA1; roughly 450 for DPB1. Several DR-DQ haplotypes were treated as single units for association and clustering because of strong linkage in the cohort. On average, about 240,000 unique TCR beta nucleotide sequences were sequenced per donor among some 420 genotyped donors of the cohort, with roughly 18% of those sequences being non-productive.

The germline V gene (reference sequence) gives CDR1 as LNHDA and CDR2 as SQIVND. There are 14 amino acids in the CDR3, from cysteine to phenylalanine inclusive. Left in the record is the CDR3 DNA by itself, 42 bases read in frame from the first base. Between the V and J ends, shortened by 2 bases and 3 bases respectively, the junction contains 10 bases. The library was obtained by the immunoSEQ multiplex PCR assay. For the multiplex PCR, a mixture combining 60 forward primers for TCR Vbeta segments and 13 reverse primers for TCR Jbeta segments was used. The CDR3 region of rearranged TCR beta genes was amplified from genomic DNA by a multiplex PCR assay. Amplified TCR beta libraries were sequenced as 87-base-pair reads on the Illumina HiSeq System. Concerning the study's data processing: In a later analysis, tens of millions of unique TCR beta chains were counted across the roughly 700 repertoires, and roughly 11 million of these chains were shared by at least two donors. Raw reads were error-corrected and collapsed into unique sequences with a nearest-neighbor algorithm that merged closely related sequences to remove PCR and sequencing errors. V, D and J gene segments were assigned by aligning CDR3 sequences to IMGT reference sequences. Each retained sequence needed at least a six-nucleotide match to both a V gene segment and a J gene segment. A rearrangement counted as productive if the CDR3 had no stop codons and remained in frame with V and J, and every other rearrangement counted as non-productive. Following IMGT convention, CDR3 was defined as the stretch from the second conserved V-encoded cysteine to the conserved J-encoded phenylalanine. The earlier analysis of roughly 590 of the donors excluded any sequence lacking an unambiguous match to a single V gene segment. In an earlier analysis of 587 of the donors, V segments were called functional above 56.7% productive rearrangements and were called segregating when the between-donor standard deviation exceeded 5%. To diagnose cytomegalovirus status from the catalog of TCR beta chain sequences, a statistical classification framework was built. A later analysis assigned V and J genes by comparing TCR nucleotide sequences with IMGT/GENE-DB human TR gene sequences. In a later analysis, CDR3 sequences and most-parsimonious VDJ recombination scenarios were assigned using the TCRdist pipeline. In a later analysis, each TCR beta chain was defined by its CDR3 amino acid sequence together with its V-gene family, and reads without a unique V-gene family were excluded. A later analysis removed 592 highly shared, low-generation-probability nucleotide sequences to deal with suspected cross-contamination and a sequencing artifact. For each public chain, a later analysis derived a clonal expansion index from normalized ranks of inferred template counts within each repertoire. Generation probabilities in a later analysis came from a VDJ recombination model fitted to out-of-frame rearrangements, and those results were checked against IGoR. Hypergeometric tests were used in a later analysis to score TCR-TCR, TCR-HLA and TCR-CMV co-occurrence, with a repertoire-size bias correction applied to the TCR pairs. False discovery rates were estimated in a later analysis by permuting HLA or CMV assignments 20 times. In a later analysis, co-occurring TCRs were grouped with DBSCAN, and TCRdist sequence similarity was added when clustering was performed within HLA-allele-positive subsets. For co-occurrence clustering, repertoires with fewer than 30,000 or more than 120,000 public chains were excluded, along with roughly 5 repertoires with anomalous nucleotide sharing. As stored in TCRdb, this immuneACCESS dataset retains in-frame rearrangements with V and J assigned. A fraction of the clones does not appear; measured against another copy, unresolved V genes explain less than half of the discrepancy, and the remainder lacks a known reason. That table gives V, J and clone size, and the DNA gave D and trimming. The sample data list approximately 130,000 clones, and around 81% of these were observed just once. Together, the top ten hold 0.55% to 0.75% of the sample.

The cohort comprised approximately 700 healthy bone marrow donors. All cohort members were sampled while nominally healthy, although unrecorded immune exposures were likely present. The donor tested CMV seronegative, placing the donor among the 350 or so seronegative members of the cohort. Every donor gave a peripheral blood sample, and the peripheral blood mononuclear cells from that sample were used for TCR beta sequencing. The Qiagen DNeasy Blood Extraction Kit was used to extract genomic DNA from the blood cell samples. Comment on this clone: The specificity of this receptor is unknown. Base qualities are not recorded, but no much larger clone differs from it by a single base.

Broader findings and caveats from the paper: A further reported finding was that TCR beta sequences accurately predicted the HLA-A and HLA-B alleles for most subjects in the first cohort. V-gene and J-gene trimming of TCR beta chains was associated with a missense DCLRE1C variant in a later genetic analysis, and the association was replicated in an independent cohort. In an earlier analysis of around 600 of the donors, most TCR beta V segments appeared in productive rearrangements about 87% or about 30% of the time, broadly matching IMGT annotations. In a later analysis, HLA-associated TCR beta chains showed more clonal expansion and lower generation probabilities than non-associated chains that were equally common. The study listed approximately 150 TCR beta chains as associated with cytomegalovirus. Presence/absence analyses assumed roughly uniform sequencing depth across donors, an assumption that may not hold. In a later analysis, TCR association rates were found to vary across HLA loci, with the most associated TCRs seen for DRB1 alleles and the fewest for HLA-C alleles. In both the original and validation cohorts, the classifier was reported to diagnose cytomegalovirus status with high specificity and sensitivity. The earlier analysis of 587 of the donors excluded about 16 rarely observed V segments, including chromosome 9 orphons, because counts were too low. A few of the identified cytomegalovirus-associated TCR beta chains were confirmed in vitro to be specific for cytomegalovirus antigens. In a later genetic analysis, fewer N-insertions in productive TCRs were reported among donors in an Asian-associated ancestry cluster than the roughly 640-donor mean. Because some donors lacked HLA typing at each locus, the association tests relied only on the typed subset. Most TCR sequences were seen in very few donors, while some public TCRs were found in many individuals. The authors suggested that the approach could potentially be generalized to other disease states and immunological phenotypes. The only immune exposure information available for the cohort was CMV serostatus. A cluster of highly shared sequence variants was judged likely to represent a technical artifact of the sequencing pipeline. A later analysis reported that several top co-occurrence clusters appeared linked to parvovirus B19, influenza, CMV and Epstein-Barr virus. In a later analysis, 15,000 to 20,000 TCR beta sequences were associated with specific HLA alleles at a false discovery rate of 0.05. Strong co-occurrence of HLA alleles, especially DR and DQ, made assigning TCR associations to individual alleles difficult. A later analysis found that most CMV-associated TCR beta chains appeared HLA-restricted, with HLA associations seemingly driven largely by CMV exposure. This cohort had only TCR beta chains sequenced, and the lack of alpha or paired-chain data limited which features could be detected. The 87-base-pair reads could not distinguish some IMGT-functional V segments, including TRBV6-2 and TRBV6-3, so those segments were excluded. Linkage disequilibrium might explain the correlated functional status among segregating V segments, but an unknown experimental factor could not be excluded.

Sequencing was done on a sample of PBMCs. The origin of this receptor is a man between 18 and 35 years old in good health and CMV-seronegative. The chain couples TRBV19 to TRBJ1-1; the D gene remains uncertain. The CDR3 here reads CASSIRQEYTEAFF. The DNA reads TGTGCCAGTAGTATAAGGCAGGAATACACTGAAGCTTTCTTT.